This TCR beta chain was found in a study of shared clonotypes between healthy human individuals. Turning to the study itself: Donors had three CD4 naive, three CD4 memory, two CD8 naive and one CD8 memory plate apiece.

The split of CD4+ cells yielded CD45RA+ naive and CD45RA-negative memory subsets. Clones were read by immunoSEQ multiplex PCR, and TCRdb kept only the in-frame ones, dropping some. The table includes a few million clones, approximately 93% detected once. V trimming: 1 base; J trimming: 0 bases; junction bases outside the gene matches: 7. CDR3 length: 17 residues. Germline V CDR1 and CDR2: SGHAT, FQNNGV. The sample comprised naive CD4+ T cells from PBMCs. Subset here: CD45RA+ positively selected. This rearrangement joins TRBV11-2 to TRBJ2-3; 7 positions agree with TRBD2. The source is a man younger than 35 in good health. Some clones in this sample may be carry-over from other donors' samples. The CDR3 bases are TGTGCCAGCAGCTTAGGTACTAGCGCTACCAGCACAGATACGCAGTATTTT. It encodes CASSLGTSATSTDTQYF.